This T cell receptor (beta chain) is from a study of T cell repertoires in cytomegalovirus infection. Overall study context: A matching HLA type, together with CMV infection, was signaled by public TCR beta signatures.

Study-level findings and limits: CMV-specific TCR beta clonotypes restricted by HLA-C were the ones dominating the ex vivo response. Summed frequency of shared TCR beta families picked out CMV carriers who also had the relevant HLA.

This clonotype was seen repeatedly, ten times or more. What it recognizes is unknown. V lost 3 bases to trimming and J lost 2 bases, with 8 bases between them. The V gene's germline CDR1 is SGHVS and CDR2 FNYEAQ. The CDR3 runs to 14 residues. One entry per CDR3 protein results from TCRdb running MiXCR on the reads. This sample has around 350,000 distinct CDR3 sequences; around 18% occur once, and the top ten carry 8.7%. The sequenced material came from PBMCs. This clonotype originated in a human donor in good health (CMV status not recorded). Some clones in this sample may be carry-over from other donors' samples. The chain employs TRBV7-6 and TRBJ2-1; D is uncertain. Written as DNA, the CDR3 is TGTGCCAGCAGCTTCCTGACTCCCTACAATGAGCAGTTCTTC. Translated: CASSFLTPYNEQFF.